Described below is a single TCR beta chain sequence and its context. This may come from a read error, since a much larger clone is one base off. The data originate from a study of T-cell reconstitution after alpha-beta-depleted transplantation in children. It was with unique molecular identifiers that the TCRbeta library was prepared. TCRdb independently ran MiXCR on the PCR reads; one entry per CDR3 protein. Of around 300,000 distinct CDR3 sequences listed, 11% are singletons. This CDR3 contains 16 residues. Germline V gene data show CDR1 as SGDLS and CDR2 as YYNGEE. The chain combines TRBV9 with TRBJ2-1, with 8 positions matching TRBD2. The sample in question was peripheral blood, obtained 180 days after TCRalphabeta/CD19-depleted stem cell transplant. The receptor was isolated from a male patient between 2 and 15 years old who had a stem cell transplant for chronic granulomatous disease, so the T cells may come from the graft donor. The DNA for the CDR3 is TGTGCCAGCAGCGTGGTTACTAGCGGACCTTCGGATGAGCAGCTCTTC. Translation gives CASSVVTSGPSDEQLF. Filled out from reference TRBV9 and TRBJ2-1, the complete variable domain reads DSGVTQTPKHLITATGQRVTLRCSPRSGDLSVYWYQQSLDQGLQFLIQYYNGEERAKGNILERFSAQQFPDLHSELNLSSLELGDSALYFCASSVVTSGPSDEQLFGPGTRLTVL.